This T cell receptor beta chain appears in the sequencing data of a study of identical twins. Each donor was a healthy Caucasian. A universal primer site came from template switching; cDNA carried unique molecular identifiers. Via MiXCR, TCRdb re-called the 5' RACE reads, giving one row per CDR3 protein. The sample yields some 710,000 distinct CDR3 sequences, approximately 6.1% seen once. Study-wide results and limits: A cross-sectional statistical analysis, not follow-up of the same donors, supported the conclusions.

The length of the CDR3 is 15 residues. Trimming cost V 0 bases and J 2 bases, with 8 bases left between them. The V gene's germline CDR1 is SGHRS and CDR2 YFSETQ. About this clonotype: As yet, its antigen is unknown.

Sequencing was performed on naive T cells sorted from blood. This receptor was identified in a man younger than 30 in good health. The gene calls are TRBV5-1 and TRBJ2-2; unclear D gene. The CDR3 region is CASSLVVANTGELFF. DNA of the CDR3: TGCGCCAGCAGCTTGGTCGTAGCAAACACCGGGGAGCTGTTTTTT.